The next 10 T cell receptor beta chains were all read from a single sample in a study of T cells after yellow fever vaccination. One entry per CDR3 protein, called by TCRdb with MiXCR from the 5' RACE reads. The sample holds approximately 85,000 distinct CDR3 sequences, more than 10% seen once. The sample here was CD8+ T cells not binding an NS4B(214-222) dextramer, sorted from PBMCs, taken approximately 22 days after the first yellow fever vaccination. The receptors were sampled from a man aged 18 to 30 who received the YFV17D yellow fever vaccine.

This sequence joins TRBV7-6 and TRBJ2-2; 10 bases align to TRBD1. V was pared by 5 bases and J by 4 bases, with 4 bases of the junction left unmatched. This CDR3 has 15 residues. CDR1 and CDR2 from the germline V gene are SGHVS and FNYEAQ. The DNA for the CDR3 is TGTGCCAGCAGCCAATGGGACAGGGGCACCGGGGAGCTGTTTTTT. Translating it yields CASSQWDRGTGELFF.

CDR3 residues: CSAPGQGVDEQYF. CDR3 nucleotide sequence: TGCAGCGCTCCGGGACAGGGGGTCGACGAGCAGTACTTC. The rearrangement uses TRBV29-1 and TRBJ2-7; TRBD1 matches at 11 bases. The CDR3 totals 13 residues. V lost 7 bases, J lost 5 bases, and 7 bases stayed unmatched. CDR1 is SQVTM and CDR2 is ANQGSEA in the germline V gene.

In its sample, this clonotype was seen a few times. CDR3 nucleotide sequence: TGTGCCAGCAGTGAATCCCTAGCGGGGGCTAGCACAGATACGCAGTATTTT. Amino acids: CASSESLAGASTDTQYF. The chain joins TRBV2 to TRBJ2-3; TRBD2 agrees at 10 bases. The germline V gene encodes CDR1 SNHLY and CDR2 FYNNEI. Trimming at V came to 2 bases and at J to 0 bases, leaving 5 bases not matched to a gene. This CDR3 has 17 amino acids.

The chain employs TRBV6-2 or TRBV6-3 and TRBJ1-1; D is unclear. The germline V gene encodes CDR1 MNHEY and CDR2 SVGEGT. The CDR3 totals 13 residues. V shed 5 bases and J shed 0 bases, with 7 bases lying between them. The CDR3 DNA sequence: TGTGCCAGCAGTACAAGGATGAACACTGAAGCTTTCTTT. This translates into CASSTRMNTEAFF.

V is TRBV4-1 and J is TRBJ1-1; TRBD1 is a possible D gene (6 bases). The CDR3 sequence is 17 residues long. V lost 0 bases to trimming and J lost 3 bases, with 17 bases between them. The germline V gene has CDR1 MGHRA and CDR2 YSYEKL. CDR3 nucleotide sequence: TGCGCCAGCAGCCAAGATATCTATGCAGGGGTTTACACTGAAGCTTTCTTT. Protein product: CASSQDIYAGVYTEAFF.

V usage is TRBV4-3 and J usage is TRBJ2-3; D is unresolved. Germline V gene lookup returns CDR1 LGHNA and CDR2 YSLEER. Trimming removed 0 bases from V and 3 bases from J, with 10 bases in between. The CDR3 length is 15 residues. The DNA for the CDR3 is TGCGCCAGCAGCCAAGATCTTGGGGTAACAGATACGCAGTATTTT. This translates into CASSQDLGVTDTQYF.

This clonotype was detected a few times. The rearrangement uses TRBV5-6 and TRBJ2-3, with unresolved D. Germline loops: CDR1 SGHDT, CDR2 YYEEEE. The V end was cut by 1 base, the J end by 5 bases, with 5 bases between. This CDR3 is built from 12 residues. CDR3 residues: CASSLQVDTQYF. The DNA for the CDR3 is TGTGCCAGCAGCTTGCAGGTAGATACGCAGTATTTT. Drawing the rest from reference TRBV5-6 and TRBJ2-3, the complete variable domain is DAGVTQSPTHLIKTRGQQVTLRCSPKSGHDTVSWYQQALGQGPQFIFQYYEEEERQRGNFPDRFSGHQFPNYSSELNVNALLLGDSALYLCASSLQVDTQYFGPGTRLTVL.

This clonotype was detected only a few times. The chain has TRBV3-1 and TRBJ2-7; 7 nucleotides agree with TRBD2. The germline V gene encodes CDR1 LGHDT and CDR2 YNNKEL (reference sequence). The CDR3 consists of 15 residues. After removal of 2 bases from V and 4 bases from J, the junction contained 8 bases not matched to a gene. The CDR3 nucleotides are TGTGCCAGCAGCCAACATGGGAGGGGAGCGTACGAGCAGTACTTC. Its translation is CASSQHGRGAYEQYF.

This clonotype was picked up many times. This chain connects TRBV7-6 to TRBJ1-1, with D unresolved. CDR3 size: 16 residues. V was pared by 0 bases and J by 0 bases, with 11 bases between. Germline CDR1 reads SGHVS; CDR2 reads FNYEAQ. DNA of the CDR3: TGTGCCAGCAGCTTAGCGTTCACACGAGTGAACACTGAAGCTTTCTTT. This gives the protein CASSLAFTRVNTEAFF.

This clonotype was seen a few times. The chain uses TRBV12-3 or TRBV12-4 and TRBJ2-5, with D tentatively TRBD1 or TRBD2 (7 bases each). The CDR3 is 16 amino acids. Trimming took 5 bases from V and 1 from J, leaving 17 bases between them. The CDR3 DNA is TGTGCCAGCAGTCCACGACAGGGAGGGGGCCAAGAGACCCAGTACTTC. Translation: CASSPRQGGGQETQYF.